A single sample gave rise to the 7 T cell receptor beta chains below, sequenced in a study of regulatory T cells in long-lasting Graves disease. Time point in this sample: persistent/refractory GD, antithyroid drugs over 5 years with positive TRAb. PBMCs provided the RNA from which the TCR library was made. HTBI primers from iRepertoire and Arm-PCR of CDR3 regions yielded the TCR beta libraries. In TCRdb, the multiplex PCR reads were re-called with MiXCR into one record per CDR3 protein. Of approximately 400,000 distinct CDR3 sequences in the sample, 20% to 30% were seen once. Material: peripheral blood mononuclear cells (PBMCs), obtained when the disease was refractory, from a patient treated with antithyroid drugs. The receptor source for this set is a female donor with Graves disease.

V and J are TRBV19 and TRBJ1-2, with TRBD1 identical over 7 bases. CDR3 size: 15 residues. The trim removed 7 bases at V and 2 bases at J, leaving 10 bases unmatched. Germline assignment: CDR1 LNHDA and CDR2 SQIVND (reference sequence). This chain's CDR3 is CASNPRQGTNYGYTF. The CDR3 coding sequence is TGTGCCAGTAACCCAAGACAGGGAACCAACTATGGCTACACCTTC.

This clonotype has ten or more counts. The genes are TRBV12-3 or TRBV12-4 and TRBJ2-5, with D hard to call. The CDR3 spans 12 residues. With 8 bases removed from V and 5 bases from J, the gap between germline ends came to 12 bases. The CDR3, as DNA: TGTGCCAGCGGGCCTCAGGCGGAGACCCAGTACTTC. Residues: CASGPQAETQYF.

This clonotype appeared many times. The chain employs TRBV20-1 and TRBJ2-7, with 7 positions matching TRBD1. Germline CDR1 reads DFQATT; CDR2 reads SNEGSKA (reference sequence). Losses at the gene ends were 1 base for V and 6 bases for J; bases not matched to a gene: 12. The CDR3 is made up of 15 amino acids. The chain's CDR3 is CSARAQGQGVGEQYF. In nucleotides, the CDR3 is TGCAGTGCTAGAGCCCAGGGGCAGGGGGTAGGCGAGCAGTACTTC.

V is TRBV12-3 or TRBV12-4 and J is TRBJ2-3; D perhaps matches TRBD1 (5 bases). The CDR3 spans 16 residues. V was pared by 6 bases and J by 1 base, with 17 bases between. CDR3 region: CASSSPPGRGTDTQYF. CDR3 DNA sequence: TGTGCCAGCAGCAGCCCCCCAGGCAGGGGCACAGATACGCAGTATTTT.

The chain carries TRBV20-1 and TRBJ2-2; D unclear. The CDR3 totals 13 residues. CDR1 is DFQATT and CDR2 is SNEGSKA in the germline V gene (reference sequence). The V and J ends lost 5 bases and 5 bases respectively, with 12 bases between them. The DNA of the CDR3 is TGCAGTGCTGGTCTTCTAGGAACCGGGGAGCTGTTTTTT. Amino acids: CSAGLLGTGELFF.

The chain links TRBV20-1 to TRBJ2-5; 12 bases are shared with TRBD2. Looked up from germline, CDR1 is DFQATT and CDR2 is SNEGSKA (reference sequence). Trimming at V came to 5 bases and at J to 14 bases, leaving 15 bases not matched to a gene. The CDR3 is made up of 14 amino acids. The CDR3 nucleotides read TGCAGTGCTGATCGACTAGCGGGAGTGGAGAATACCTACTTC. Encoded protein: CSADRLAGVENTYF.

This clonotype showed up just once. The chain joins TRBV29-1 to TRBJ2-2; D gene unclear. This CDR3 is 10 amino acids long. The ends were cut back, 7 bases at V and 3 bases at J, with 3 bases in the middle. CDR1 SQVTM and CDR2 ANQGSEA come from the germline V gene. The CDR3 nucleotides are TGCAGCGCTTACACCGGGGAGCTGTTTTTT. Encoded protein: CSAYTGELFF.